Below are 25 T cell receptor beta chains sequenced from a single sample in a study of identical twins. TCRdb re-derived calls from the 5' RACE reads in MiXCR, one entry per CDR3 protein. The sample lists some 460,000 distinct CDR3 sequences; 13% to 15% were seen once. These data also formed part of another study, on yellow fever vaccine responses in identical twins.

Source material: CD4+ T cells sorted from blood. These receptor sequences come from a woman younger than 35 in good health.

This clonotype was picked up many times. V gene TRBV7-9 combines with J gene TRBJ1-5; D gene unclear. This CDR3 is built from 15 residues. V was pared by 1 base and J by 4 bases, with 11 bases between. CDR1 and CDR2 (germline): SEHNR, FQNEAQ (reference sequence). The CDR3 protein is CASSLGEAGNQPQHF. For the CDR3, the DNA is TGTGCCAGCAGCTTAGGTGAGGCGGGGAATCAGCCCCAGCATTTT.

The chain joins TRBV20-1 to TRBJ2-7; D is possibly TRBD1 (6 bases). CDR1 and CDR2 from the germline V gene are DFQATT and SNEGSKA (reference sequence). The CDR3 has 15 amino acids. V lost 0 bases, J lost 2 bases, and 14 bases lay in between. The DNA of the CDR3 is TGCAGTGCTAGAGATTCCGGGACACTAGCCTACGAGCAGTACTTC. Its translation is CSARDSGTLAYEQYF.

The rearrangement joins TRBV6-1 to TRBJ1-2; tentative D call: TRBD1 (6 bases). The CDR3 runs 15 residues. The germline V gene encodes CDR1 MNHNS and CDR2 SASEGT. V shed 6 bases and J shed 4 bases, with 18 bases lying between them. The CDR3 loop reads CASRSPGVEFYGYTF. The CDR3 DNA follows: TGTGCCAGCAGATCCCCAGGGGTAGAATTCTATGGCTACACCTTC.

A few counts support this clonotype. The gene calls are TRBV24-1 and TRBJ2-5; 9 bases align to TRBD1. The CDR3 covers 16 residues. Germline V gene sequence: CDR1 KGHDR, CDR2 SFDVKD. Germline trimming cut 4 bases from V and 4 bases from J; bases unmatched to any gene: 9. CDR3 residues: CATSDSGTGRLETQYF. CDR3 DNA sequence: TGTGCCACCAGTGACTCCGGGACAGGGAGGCTAGAGACCCAGTACTTC.

There are a few counts of this clonotype. This chain joins TRBV10-3 and TRBJ2-1, with 15 bases matching TRBD2. Per germline, CDR1 ENHRY and CDR2 SYGVKD. Germline trimming cut 4 bases from V and 9 bases from J; bases unmatched to any gene: 4. The CDR3 runs to 15 residues. The CDR3 reads CAISGTSGRGSEQFF. The CDR3 DNA sequence: TGTGCCATCAGTGGGACTAGCGGGAGGGGCAGTGAGCAGTTCTTC.

The chain is built from TRBV7-2 and TRBJ2-2; D call uncertain. Trimming removed 7 bases at V and 2 bases at J, with 2 bases between. CDR1 is SGHTA, CDR2 FQGNSA, per germline. The CDR3 is made up of 11 amino acids. The CDR3 DNA reads as TGTGCCAGCATTAACACCGGGGAGCTGTTTTTT. Translated: CASINTGELFF.

This clonotype was detected only a few times. The V gene is TRBV12-3 or TRBV12-4, the J gene TRBJ2-1; tentative D call: TRBD2 (6 bases). The CDR3 has 15 amino acids. V lost 6 bases to trimming and J lost 2 bases, with 14 bases between them. CDR3 sequence (DNA): TGTGCCAGCAGAGAAATAGGGAGGACCTACAATGAGCAGTTCTTC. Amino acids: CASREIGRTYNEQFF.

This clonotype has just one count. V and J are TRBV2 and TRBJ2-1, with 10 bases lining up with TRBD1. The CDR3 extends over 15 amino acids. Trimming removed 4 bases from V and 9 bases from J; junction bases left unmatched: 9. Germline values: CDR1 SNHLY, CDR2 FYNNEI. CDR3 residues: CASSVPTGGWCEQFF. The CDR3 coding sequence is TGTGCCAGCAGTGTCCCGACAGGGGGCTGGTGTGAGCAGTTCTTC.

This clonotype was detected many times. This chain connects TRBV12-3 or TRBV12-4 to TRBJ2-7; D may be TRBD2 (6 bases). The CDR3 length is 15 residues. V lost 2 bases and J lost 3, with 14 bases in between. CDR3 residues: CASSLPGAPDYEQYF. CDR3 sequence (DNA): TGTGCCAGCAGTTTACCGGGAGCGCCCGACTACGAGCAGTACTTC.

This clonotype was observed at least ten times. V usage is TRBV12-3 or TRBV12-4 and J usage is TRBJ1-5, with D possibly being TRBD1 (5 bases). This CDR3 has 14 amino acids. Trimming left V 5 bases short and J 3 bases short, with 11 bases between. CDR3 amino acids: CASSIGQNNQPQHF. In DNA, the CDR3 is TGTGCCAGCAGTATCGGACAAAACAATCAGCCCCAGCATTTT.

The V and J genes are TRBV2 and TRBJ2-7, with D perhaps TRBD2 (7 bases). The germline CDR1 and CDR2 sequences are SNHLY and FYNNEI. V lost 6 bases and J lost 2, with 20 bases in between. There are 16 residues in the CDR3. The CDR3 region has the DNA TGTGCCAGCAGACATCAAGGGGGGGCGAATGCCTACGAGCAGTACTTC. Protein: CASRHQGGANAYEQYF.

This clonotype was detected a few times. This sequence joins TRBV29-1 and TRBJ1-1; no reliable D call. The CDR3 length is 12 residues. The V and J ends lost 4 bases and 1 base respectively, with 7 bases between them. CDR1 and CDR2 (germline): SQVTM, ANQGSEA. The CDR3 nucleotides are TGCAGCGTTGTTCGCGGGAACACTGAAGCTTTCTTT. Protein: CSVVRGNTEAFF. The full variable domain, rest sourced from reference TRBV29-1 and TRBJ1-1, is SAVISQKPSRDICQRGTSLTIQCQVDSQVTMMFWYRQQPGQSLTLIATANQGSEATYESGFVIDKFPISRPNLTFSTLTVSNMSPEDSSIYLCSVVRGNTEAFFGQGTRLTVV.

The chain recombines TRBV7-2 with TRBJ2-5, with D perhaps matching TRBD1 or TRBD2 (5 bases each). CDR1 and CDR2 from the germline V gene are SGHTA and FQGNSA. V shed 2 bases and J shed 4 bases, with 17 bases lying between them. This CDR3 comprises 16 residues. DNA of the CDR3: TGTGCCAGCAGCTTAATTACGCAGAGGGGTAGAGAGACCCAGTACTTC. Translation: CASSLITQRGRETQYF. The entire variable domain, with the rest obtained from reference TRBV7-2 and TRBJ2-5, is as follows: GAGVSQSPSNKVTEKGKDVELRCDPISGHTALYWYRQSLGQGLEFLIYFQGNSAPDKSGLPSDRFSAERTGGSVSTLTIQRTQQEDSAVYLCASSLITQRGRETQYFGPGTRLLVL.

The sample holds a few counts of this clonotype. The genes are TRBV5-1 and TRBJ2-7; 8 bases align to TRBD2. V dropped 4 bases and J dropped 5; count of bases not matched to a gene: 11. This CDR3 contains 15 residues. CDR1 and CDR2 from the germline V gene are SGHRS and YFSETQ. The CDR3 bases are TGCGCCAGCAGCCAAGCGGGAGTTGGTAGCAACGAGCAGTACTTC. Protein sequence: CASSQAGVGSNEQYF. Full variable domain (outside the CDR3, taken from reference TRBV5-1 and TRBJ2-7): KAGVTQTPRYLIKTRGQQVTLSCSPISGHRSVSWYQQTPGQGLQFLFEYFSETQRNKGNFPGRFSGRQFSNSRSEMNVSTLELGDSALYLCASSQAGVGSNEQYFGPGTRLTVT.

The rearrangement links TRBV6-1 to TRBJ2-4, with D perhaps matching TRBD1 or TRBD2 (5 bases each). V dropped 5 bases and J dropped 7 bases, with 18 bases sitting between them. The CDR3 has 15 residues. Germline V gene data show CDR1 as MNHNS and CDR2 as SASEGT. Here the CDR3 reads CASSPQRGGRNIQYF. The DNA of the CDR3 is TGTGCCAGCAGTCCACAGCGTGGGGGAAGGAACATTCAGTACTTC.

The chain joins TRBV7-9 to TRBJ2-2; 7 positions match TRBD1. The trim removed 8 bases at V and 6 bases at J, leaving 12 bases unmatched. CDR3 length: 15 amino acids. CDR1 is SEHNR and CDR2 is FQNEAQ in the germline V gene (reference sequence). In DNA form, the CDR3 reads TGTGCCAGCCACCGGGACAGAGATTCGGCCGGGGAGCTGTTTTTT. It codes for CASHRDRDSAGELFF.

This chain uses TRBV7-2 with TRBJ2-3; D is perhaps TRBD1 (5 bases). The germline gives CDR1 SGHTA, CDR2 FQGNSA. V shed 1 base and J shed 0 bases, with 14 bases lying between them. This CDR3 spans 17 amino acids. CDR3 nucleotides: TGTGCCAGCAGCTTAGTAGATACAGGTAGAAGCACAGATACGCAGTATTTT. Translated, it gives CASSLVDTGRSTDTQYF.

This clonotype was counted a few times. The CDR3 DNA reads as TGTGCCAGCAGCCCTGGACAGCTGGGCACAGATACGCAGTATTTT. Translation gives CASSPGQLGTDTQYF. The J gene is TRBJ2-3, the V gene TRBV7-2; TRBD1 is a possible D gene (6 bases). The CDR3 consists of 15 residues. V lost 5 bases, J lost 1 base, and 13 bases lay in between. Germline V gene sequence: CDR1 SGHTA, CDR2 FQGNSA.

This clonotype was seen a handful of times. The V call is TRBV29-1, the J call TRBJ2-5; TRBD2 agrees at 8 bases. This CDR3 is 15 amino acids long. Germline loops: CDR1 SQVTM, CDR2 ANQGSEA. V trimming: 3 bases; J trimming: 3 bases; junction bases outside the gene matches: 9. The CDR3 loop reads CSVDGGGFSEETQYF. The DNA of the CDR3 is TGCAGCGTTGACGGGGGGGGGTTTTCAGAAGAGACCCAGTACTTC.

This clonotype was observed a few times. The rearrangement links TRBV29-1 to TRBJ2-1; D perhaps matches TRBD2 (5 bases). Trimming removed 6 bases at V and 10 bases at J, with 16 bases between. This CDR3 has 12 amino acids. Germline lookup yields CDR1 SQVTM and CDR2 ANQGSEA. The DNA of the CDR3 is TGCAGCGTGGCGCTAGCTGTACGGGAGCAGTTCTTC. Encoded protein: CSVALAVREQFF.

The chain employs TRBV7-9 and TRBJ1-5; D gene ambiguous. Germline CDR1 reads SEHNR; CDR2 reads FQNEAQ (reference sequence). CDR3 size: 14 residues. Trimming took 5 bases from V and 1 from J, leaving 9 bases between them. The CDR3 DNA sequence: TGTGCCAGCAGCCCCGATAAGAGCAATCAGCCCCAGCATTTT. It yields the protein CASSPDKSNQPQHF.

V and J are TRBV19 and TRBJ2-1, with 9 bases matching TRBD1. V lost 7 bases and J lost 4; bases outside the gene matches: 5. Germline-derived CDR1 and CDR2 are LNHDA and SQIVND (reference sequence). The CDR3 is 14 residues long. The CDR3 reads CASTETGGYNEQFF. The DNA for the CDR3 is TGTGCCAGTACCGAGACAGGGGGGTACAATGAGCAGTTCTTC.

This clonotype was recorded a few times. The rearrangement joins TRBV18 to TRBJ1-6; D ambiguous. CDR1 KGHSH and CDR2 LQKENI come from the germline V gene. Deletions cut 3 bases from V and 7 bases from J, with 10 bases between. CDR3 length equals 14 residues. CDR3 in amino acids: CASSPVFENSPLHF. The DNA of the CDR3 is TGTGCCAGCTCACCGGTGTTCGAGAATTCACCCCTCCACTTT.

This clonotype was seen a handful of times. The chain employs TRBV25-1 and TRBJ2-1, with a weak D call TRBD1 (5 bases). Germline V gives CDR1 MGHDK, CDR2 SYGVNS. V was shortened by 3 bases and J by 5 bases, with 8 bases between the two germline ends. The CDR3 loop spans 13 amino acids. The CDR3 reads CASSDRVDNEQFF. The CDR3 DNA follows: TGTGCCAGCAGTGACAGGGTGGACAATGAGCAGTTCTTC.

The chain has TRBV10-1 and TRBJ1-1; 7 bases agree with TRBD1. V shed 2 bases and J 5 bases; nucleotides not matched to a gene: 11. The CDR3 spans 16 residues. The germline V gene encodes CDR1 WNHNN and CDR2 SYGVQD (reference sequence). CDR3 coding DNA: TGCGCCAGCAGTGAGGCCAGACAGGGTGTGGTTACTGAAGCTTTCTTT. Translating gives CASSEARQGVVTEAFF.